The subject of this entry is one TCR beta chain. The antigen is unknown. This sample was taken from a study of OX40 agonist ivuxolimab in advanced cancers. Across the whole study: Treatment of patients was with ivuxolimab, an agonistic anti-OX40 (CD134) antibody. Study-wide points: Normalized expansion of T-cell clones was also low for some nonresponders.

Deletions cut 11 bases from V and 2 bases from J, with 13 bases between. Germline V gene lookup returns CDR1 LNHDA and CDR2 SQIVND (reference sequence). CDR3 length equals 13 residues. The data were produced by immunoSEQ multiplex PCR, yet TCRdb's version contains in-frame clones alone and is incomplete. The data show 75,000 to 80,000 clones, with about 93% seen just once and approximately 20% held by the top ten. The clonotype was recovered from an adult with an advanced solid tumor such as melanoma, head and neck, liver or kidney cancer. This chain uses TRBV19 with TRBJ2-1; unclear D gene. Sequenced here: CD4+ or CD8+ T cells sorted from blood, sampled in a trial of the OX40 agonist ivuxolimab. The CDR3 reads CASLGVPYNEQFF. The CDR3 region has the DNA TGTGCCTCACTTGGGGTTCCCTACAATGAGCAGTTCTTC.